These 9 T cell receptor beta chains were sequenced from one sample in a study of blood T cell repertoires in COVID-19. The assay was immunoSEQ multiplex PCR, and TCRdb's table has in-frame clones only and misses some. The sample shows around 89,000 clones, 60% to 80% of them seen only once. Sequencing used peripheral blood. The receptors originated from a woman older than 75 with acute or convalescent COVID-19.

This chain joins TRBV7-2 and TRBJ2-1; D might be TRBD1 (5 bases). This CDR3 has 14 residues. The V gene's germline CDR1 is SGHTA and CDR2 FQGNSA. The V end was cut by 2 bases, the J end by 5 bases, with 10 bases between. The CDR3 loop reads CASSLSQGNNEQFF. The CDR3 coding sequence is TGTGCCAGCAGCTTAAGCCAGGGAAACAATGAGCAGTTCTTC. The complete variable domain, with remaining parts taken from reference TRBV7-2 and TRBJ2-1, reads GAGVSQSPSNKVTEKGKDVELRCDPISGHTALYWYRQSLGQGLEFLIYFQGNSAPDKSGLPSDRFSAERTGGSVSTLTIQRTQQEDSAVYLCASSLSQGNNEQFFGPGTRLTVL.

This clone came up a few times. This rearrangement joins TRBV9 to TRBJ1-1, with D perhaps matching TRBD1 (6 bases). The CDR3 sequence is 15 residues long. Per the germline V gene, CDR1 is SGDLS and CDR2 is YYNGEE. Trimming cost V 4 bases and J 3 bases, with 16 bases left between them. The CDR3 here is CASSPQGGAYTEAFF. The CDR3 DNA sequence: TGTGCCAGCAGCCCCCAAGGGGGGGCGTACACTGAAGCTTTCTTT.

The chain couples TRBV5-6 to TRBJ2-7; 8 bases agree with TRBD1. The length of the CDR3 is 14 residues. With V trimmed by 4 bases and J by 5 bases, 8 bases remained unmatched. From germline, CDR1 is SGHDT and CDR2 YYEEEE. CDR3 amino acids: CASSMTGARHEQYF. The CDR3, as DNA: TGTGCCAGCAGCATGACAGGGGCCCGCCACGAGCAGTACTTC.

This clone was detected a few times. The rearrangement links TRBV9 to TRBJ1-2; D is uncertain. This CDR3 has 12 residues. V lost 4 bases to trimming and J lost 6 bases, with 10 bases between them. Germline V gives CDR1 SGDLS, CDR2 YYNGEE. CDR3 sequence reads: CASSLPVNGYTF. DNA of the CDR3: TGTGCCAGCAGCCTCCCGGTTAATGGCTACACCTTC.

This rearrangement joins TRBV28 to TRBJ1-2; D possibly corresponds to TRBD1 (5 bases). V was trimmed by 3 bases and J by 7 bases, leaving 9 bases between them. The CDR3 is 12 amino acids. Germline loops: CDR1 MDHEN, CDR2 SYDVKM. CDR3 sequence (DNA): TGTGCCAGCAGTTTGACGGGGGTTGGCTACACCTTC. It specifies CASSLTGVGYTF.

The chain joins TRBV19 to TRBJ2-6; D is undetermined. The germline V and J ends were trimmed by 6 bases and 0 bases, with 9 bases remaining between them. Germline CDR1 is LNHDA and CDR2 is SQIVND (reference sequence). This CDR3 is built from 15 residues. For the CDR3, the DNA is TGTGCCAGTAGCGATCATAGCTCTGGGGCCAACGTCCTGACTTTC. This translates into CASSDHSSGANVLTF. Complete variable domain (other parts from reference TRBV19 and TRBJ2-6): DGGITQSPKYLFRKEGQNVTLSCEQNLNHDAMYWYRQDPGQGLRLIYYSQIVNDFQKGDIAEGYSVSREKKESFPLTVTSAQKNPTAFYLCASSDHSSGANVLTFGAGSRLTVL.

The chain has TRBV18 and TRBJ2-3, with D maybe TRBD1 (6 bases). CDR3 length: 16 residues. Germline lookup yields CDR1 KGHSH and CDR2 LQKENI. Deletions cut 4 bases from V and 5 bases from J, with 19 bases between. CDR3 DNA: TGTGCCAGCTCACGTTCCGGGACAAACACACAAGATACGCAGTATTTT. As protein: CASSRSGTNTQDTQYF.

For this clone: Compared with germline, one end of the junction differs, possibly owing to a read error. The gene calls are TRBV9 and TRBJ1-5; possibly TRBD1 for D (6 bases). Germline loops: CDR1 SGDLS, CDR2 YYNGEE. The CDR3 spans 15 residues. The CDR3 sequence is CARSVGGAGDQPQHF. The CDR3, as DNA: TGTGCCCGCAGCGTCGGGGGGGCCGGGGATCAGCCCCAGCATTTT.

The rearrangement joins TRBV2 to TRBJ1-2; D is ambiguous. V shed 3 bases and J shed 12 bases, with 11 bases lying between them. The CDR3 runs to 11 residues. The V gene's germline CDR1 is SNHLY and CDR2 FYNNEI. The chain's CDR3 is CASSETGQNTF. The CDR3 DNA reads TGTGCCAGCAGTGAGACTGGTCAGAACACCTTC.